This T cell receptor (beta chain) was retrieved from a study of regulatory T cells in long-lasting Graves disease. Overall study: Graves' patients, diagnosed recently, had received antithyroid drugs under 3 months. Study-level findings and limits: The persistent group shared about 2,600 public clonotypes, more than the approximately 890 shared by new patients.

Time point: newly diagnosed GD, antithyroid drugs for less than 3 months. TCR sequences were obtained from RNA taken from PBMCs. This clonotype has ten or more counts. Its specificity is not known. In building TCR beta libraries, iRepertoire HTBI primers were used together with Arm-PCR of CDR3 regions. TCRdb independently ran MiXCR on the multiplex PCR reads; one entry per CDR3 protein. This table has a few hundred thousand distinct CDR3 sequences, around 16% appearing once. The CDR3 consists of 19 residues. V was shortened by 5 bases and J by 0 bases, with 24 bases between the two germline ends. A further study also used this sample, focusing on T cells in Graves' hyperthyroidism and ophthalmopathy. As that report states: Stable Graves' hyperthyroidism meant no ophthalmopathy progression within 18 months. Most expanded thyroid clonotypes above 0.001 also appeared in blood.

The chain has TRBV12-3 or TRBV12-4 and TRBJ2-3, with D possibly being TRBD2 (7 bases). This specimen was peripheral blood mononuclear cells (PBMCs), taken at new diagnosis, from a patient treated with antithyroid drugs. This clonotype originated in a woman aged 18-29 years with Graves disease. Here the CDR3 reads CASSKGGAGRIISTDTQYF. The CDR3 DNA reads TGTGCCAGCAGTAAGGGGGGAGCGGGGAGGATTATTAGCACAGATACGCAGTATTTT.